This record concerns one T cell receptor (beta chain) sequence. This specimen belongs to a study of shared T cell receptors in the human thymus. Germline CDR1 MGHDK, CDR2 SYGVNS. The J segment lost 5 bases and the V segment lost 4 bases, leaving 10 bases of the junction unmatched. CDR3 length: 16 residues. TCRdb's copy holds only in-frame clones and misses some; the assay was immunoSEQ multiplex PCR. The top ten hold over 0.008% of the sample, which has about 660,000 clones, approximately 88% seen once. Another study also made use of these data, one on human thymus T cells.

V and J are TRBV25-1 and TRBJ1-4; 7 positions agree with TRBD1. What was sequenced was thymocytes. The TCR was taken from a boy younger than two with a congenital heart defect. CDR3 loop: CASSGIQGPVNEKLFF. CDR3 DNA: TGTGCCAGCAGTGGTATACAGGGGCCGGTGAATGAAAAACTGTTTTTT.